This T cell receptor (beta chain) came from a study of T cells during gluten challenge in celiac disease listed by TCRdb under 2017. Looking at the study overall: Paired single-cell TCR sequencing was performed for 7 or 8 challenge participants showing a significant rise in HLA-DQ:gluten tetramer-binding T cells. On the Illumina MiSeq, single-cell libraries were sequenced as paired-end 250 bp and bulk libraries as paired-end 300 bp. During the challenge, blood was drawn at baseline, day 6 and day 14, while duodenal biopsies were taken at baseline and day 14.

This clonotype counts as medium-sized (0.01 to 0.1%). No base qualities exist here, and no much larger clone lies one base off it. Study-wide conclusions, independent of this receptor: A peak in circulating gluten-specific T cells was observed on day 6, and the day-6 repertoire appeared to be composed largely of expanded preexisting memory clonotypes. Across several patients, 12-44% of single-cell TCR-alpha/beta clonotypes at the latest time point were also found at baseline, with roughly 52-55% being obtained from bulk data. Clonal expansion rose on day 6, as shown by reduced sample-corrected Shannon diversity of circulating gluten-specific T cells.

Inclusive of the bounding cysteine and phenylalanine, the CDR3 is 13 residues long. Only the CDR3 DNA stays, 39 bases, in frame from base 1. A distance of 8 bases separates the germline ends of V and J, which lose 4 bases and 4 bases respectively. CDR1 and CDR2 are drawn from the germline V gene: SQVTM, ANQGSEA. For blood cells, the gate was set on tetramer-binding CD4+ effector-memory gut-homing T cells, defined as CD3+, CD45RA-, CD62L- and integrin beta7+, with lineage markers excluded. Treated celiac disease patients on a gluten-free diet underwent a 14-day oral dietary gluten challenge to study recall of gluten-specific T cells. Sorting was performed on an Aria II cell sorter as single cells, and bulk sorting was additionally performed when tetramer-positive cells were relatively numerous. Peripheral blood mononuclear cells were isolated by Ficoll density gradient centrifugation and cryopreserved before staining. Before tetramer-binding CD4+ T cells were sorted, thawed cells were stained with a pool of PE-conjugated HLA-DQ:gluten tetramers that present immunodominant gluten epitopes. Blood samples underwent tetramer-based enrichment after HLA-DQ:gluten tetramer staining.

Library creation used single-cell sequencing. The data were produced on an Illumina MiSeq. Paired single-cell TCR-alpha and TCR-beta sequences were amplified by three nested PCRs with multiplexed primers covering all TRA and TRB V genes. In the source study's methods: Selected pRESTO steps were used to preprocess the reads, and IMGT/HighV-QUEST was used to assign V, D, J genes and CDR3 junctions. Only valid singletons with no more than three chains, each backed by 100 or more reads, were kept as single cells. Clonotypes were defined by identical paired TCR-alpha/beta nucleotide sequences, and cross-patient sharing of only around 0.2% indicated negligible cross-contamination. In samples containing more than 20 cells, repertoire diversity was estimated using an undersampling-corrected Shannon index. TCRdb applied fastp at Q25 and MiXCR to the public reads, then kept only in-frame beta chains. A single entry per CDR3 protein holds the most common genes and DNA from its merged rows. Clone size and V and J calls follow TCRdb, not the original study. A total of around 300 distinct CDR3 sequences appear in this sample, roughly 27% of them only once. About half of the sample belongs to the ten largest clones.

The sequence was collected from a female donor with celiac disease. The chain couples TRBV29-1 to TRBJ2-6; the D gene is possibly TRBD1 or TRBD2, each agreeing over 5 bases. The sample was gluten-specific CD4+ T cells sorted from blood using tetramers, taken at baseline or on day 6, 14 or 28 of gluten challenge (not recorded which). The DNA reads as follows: TGCAGCGTTGGTGGGGGAGGGGCCAACGTCCTGACTTTC. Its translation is CSVGGGGANVLTF.